The text below deals with one TCR beta chain. Its target is not known. This sample is drawn from a study of Tregs in tolerant kidney transplant recipients. Study-wide results and caveats: Biological reproducibility was not directly addressed in this study. Few patients were studied, so findings need validation in larger groups. For some patients, primers changed over time, blocking nucleotide-level comparison.

The table came from immunoSEQ multiplex PCR; TCRdb's copy has only in-frame clones and leaves some out. Among around 98,000 clones, more than 85% were seen once, and the ten largest hold 0.46%. Unstimulated Tregs (CD4+CD25+CD127-) and CD4+CD25- non-Tregs were sorted from PBMCs. The CDR3 length is 14 residues. Between the trimmed V and J ends, which lost 4 bases and 0 bases, there was a span of 10 bases. CDR1 and CDR2 (germline): SGHRS, YFSETQ. The J gene is TRBJ1-2, the V gene TRBV5-1, with a possible D match to TRBD1 (6 bases). The specimen comprised CD4+ T cells from blood, sampled before the transplant. The receptor's source is a human donor who received a combined kidney and bone marrow transplant. CDR3 protein: CASSPGQTNYGYTF. The CDR3 coding sequence is TGCGCCAGCAGCCCCGGACAGACTAACTATGGCTACACCTTC. Full variable domain (rest looked up from reference TRBV5-1 and TRBJ1-2): KAGVTQTPRYLIKTRGQQVTLSCSPISGHRSVSWYQQTPGQGLQFLFEYFSETQRNKGNFPGRFSGRQFSNSRSEMNVSTLELGDSALYLCASSPGQTNYGYTFGSGTRLTVV.